This T cell receptor beta chain appears in the sequencing data of a study of T cell responses to AZD1222 COVID-19 vaccine. Study-wide results and caveats: Two doses of AZD1222 preceded a rise in Spike-specific TCR breadth and depth.

TCRdb keeps only in-frame clones here, not all; method: immunoSEQ multiplex PCR. The table lists about 150,000 clones, approximately 90% of them singletons. Worth noting for this clone: Its target is unknown.

The sample here was peripheral blood, taken on day 0 of AZD1222 vaccination. The source of this sequence is an adult in good health.

CDR3 coding DNA: TGCGCCAGCAGCTTGGGTTTGCTAGCGGACGTCTACGAGCAGTACTTC. This codes for CASSLGLLADVYEQYF. The rearrangement uses TRBV5-1 and TRBJ2-7; 7 bases fit TRBD2. The CDR3 has 16 amino acids. The J segment lost 3 bases and the V segment lost 0 bases, leaving 9 bases of the junction unmatched. From germline, CDR1 is SGHRS and CDR2 YFSETQ.